The next 26 T cell receptor beta chains were all read from a single sample in a study of cytomegalovirus exposure and HLA in healthy donors (dated by TCRdb to between 2016 and 2019). The library was built by means of the immunoSEQ multiplex PCR assay. For the multiplex PCR, a mixture combining 60 forward primers for TCR Vbeta segments and 13 reverse primers for TCR Jbeta segments was used. Entries here come from immuneACCESS through TCRdb and include only in-frame sequences with V and J called. Some clones fail to appear in such tables; in the studies checked, an unresolved V gene covers under half of the shortfall, and the cause of the remainder is unknown. A total of about 140,000 clones appear in this sample, roughly three fifths of them only once. 6.5% of the sample lies in the top ten. The source material was PBMCs. The receptors derive from a woman in her sixties in good health and CMV-seronegative.

The sample holds a few counts of this clone. The CDR3 loop reads CSVISTGETQYF. The CDR3 nucleotides read TGCAGCGTGATATCCACAGGGGAGACCCAGTACTTC. The chain joins TRBV29-1 to TRBJ2-5; possible D gene TRBD1, 6 bases. Germline CDR1 SQVTM, CDR2 ANQGSEA. This CDR3 comprises 12 residues. Trimming removed 6 bases at V and 5 bases at J, with 13 bases between. Full variable domain (missing parts from reference TRBV29-1 and TRBJ2-5): SAVISQKPSRDICQRGTSLTIQCQVDSQVTMMFWYRQQPGQSLTLIATANQGSEATYESGFVIDKFPISRPNLTFSTLTVSNMSPEDSSIYLCSVISTGETQYFGPGTRLLVL.

This clone was observed a few times. The genes are TRBV7-2 and TRBJ2-2; D might be TRBD1 (6 bases). V was shortened by 6 bases and J by 3 bases, with 11 bases between the two germline ends. Germline V gene sequence: CDR1 SGHTA, CDR2 FQGNSA. The CDR3 is 14 residues long. The chain's CDR3 is CASSTGTDTGELFF. DNA for the CDR3: TGTGCCAGCAGTACAGGGACGGACACCGGGGAGCTGTTTTTT.

This clone showed up just once. V is TRBV2 and J is TRBJ2-7; possibly TRBD2 for D (6 bases). This CDR3 has 14 residues. The germline CDR1 and CDR2 sequences are SNHLY and FYNNEI. The V end was cut by 1 base, the J end by 9 bases, with 16 bases between. The CDR3 coding sequence is TGTGCCAGCAGTGAAGTGGGACTGACGGTGGGGCAGTACTTC. It is translated as CASSEVGLTVGQYF.

V is TRBV5-1 and J is TRBJ2-7; 16 bases align to TRBD2. The germline gives CDR1 SGHRS, CDR2 YFSETQ. CDR3 size: 18 residues. V lost 3 bases to trimming and J lost 6 bases; unmatched junction nucleotides: 12. The CDR3 reads CASSSTGTSGRAGSEQYF. The DNA of the CDR3 is TGCGCCAGCAGCTCAACCGGGACTAGCGGGAGGGCCGGGTCCGAGCAGTACTTC.

The rearrangement uses TRBV27 and TRBJ2-1, with D perhaps matching TRBD1 (6 bases). The germline V gene encodes CDR1 MNHEY and CDR2 SMNVEV (reference sequence). The CDR3 is made up of 15 amino acids. V was clipped by 8 bases and J by 2 bases, with 16 bases between them. CDR3 coding DNA: TGTGCCAGCTACCGTCCTGGGGGCGCCTACAATGAGCAGTTCTTC. Translation gives CASYRPGGAYNEQFF.

The chain recombines TRBV5-4 with TRBJ2-5; the match to TRBD2 covers 8 bases. The V and J ends lost 0 bases and 5 bases, in that order; junction bases with no gene match: 12. CDR3 size: 17 residues. CDR1 is SGHNT and CDR2 is YYREEE in the germline V gene (reference sequence). For the CDR3, the DNA is TGTGCCAGCAGCTTGGGAATAGGTGGACTAGCCGTGGAGACCCAGTACTTC. Amino acid sequence: CASSLGIGGLAVETQYF.

This chain links TRBV4-1 with TRBJ2-5; perhaps TRBD2 as D (6 bases). The J call is uncertain, as TRBJ2-7 better fits the DNA end. This CDR3 contains 16 residues. Germline values: CDR1 MGHRA, CDR2 YSYEKL. CDR3 in amino acids: CASSQGVAADNYEQYF. CDR3 nucleotides: TGCGCCAGCAGCCAAGGGGTAGCGGCAGACAACTACGAGCAGTACTTC.

This clone was observed a handful of times. The sample contains more than one DNA sequence encoding this CDR3. The chain employs TRBV5-1 and TRBJ2-7; D is perhaps TRBD1 (5 bases). This CDR3 comprises 13 residues. CDR1 is SGHRS and CDR2 is YFSETQ in the germline V gene. Trimming pared 1 base from V and 0 bases from J, leaving 5 bases between. This CDR3 reads CASSLTGSYEQYF. The CDR3 DNA sequence: TGCGCCAGCAGCTTGACAGGCTCCTACGAGCAGTACTTC.

The genes are TRBV6-1 and TRBJ1-2; maybe TRBD1 (5 bases). Trimming pared 8 bases from V and 4 bases from J, leaving 17 bases between. This CDR3 has 14 residues. Germline CDR1 MNHNS, CDR2 SASEGT. CDR3 in amino acids: CASSTLAGPYGYTF. For the CDR3, the DNA is TGTGCCAGCTCGACCCTCGCAGGGCCCTATGGCTACACCTTC.

This clone was recorded a few times. The chain is built from TRBV2 and TRBJ2-7; 9 bases line up with TRBD1. This CDR3 contains 15 residues. After removal of 3 bases from V and 3 bases from J, the junction contained 6 bases not matched to a gene. Germline V gene sequence: CDR1 SNHLY, CDR2 FYNNEI. CDR3 DNA sequence: TGTGCCAGCAGTGAGGTTACAGGGGGCCTCTACGAGCAGTACTTC. Protein sequence: CASSEVTGGLYEQYF.

The rearrangement joins TRBV14 to TRBJ1-2, with D tentatively TRBD1 (5 bases). Germline V CDR1 and CDR2: SGHDN, FVKESK. The CDR3 runs to 14 residues. V gave up 0 bases and J gave up 8 bases, with 13 bases separating them. CDR3 coding DNA: TGTGCCAGCAGCCAAGATCTAGGGGTCAAGGGCTACACCTTC. Its protein product is CASSQDLGVKGYTF.

A single count supports this clone. The chain combines TRBV27 with TRBJ2-3, with TRBD2 identical over 14 bases. The length of the CDR3 is 16 residues. V was pared by 5 bases and J by 5 bases, with 6 bases of the junction left unmatched. The germline gives CDR1 MNHEY, CDR2 SMNVEV (reference sequence). The chain's CDR3 is CASSRLAGGRQDTQYF. Written as DNA, the CDR3 is TGTGCCAGCAGTCGACTAGCGGGGGGGCGTCAAGATACGCAGTATTTT.

This rearrangement joins TRBV10-1 to TRBJ2-7, with 8 bases aligning to TRBD2. The V gene end was trimmed by 1 base and the J gene end by 3 bases; junction bases not matched to a gene: 8. Per the germline V gene, CDR1 is WNHNN and CDR2 is SYGVQD (reference sequence). This CDR3 contains 16 residues. This CDR3 is CASSEFDSGTNYEQYF. The CDR3 nucleotides read TGCGCCAGCAGTGAGTTTGATAGCGGGACAAACTACGAGCAGTACTTC.

This clone was picked up a small number of times. The rearrangement links TRBV5-4 to TRBJ2-7; D might be TRBD1 (5 bases). The length of the CDR3 is 15 residues. V was shortened by 4 bases and J by 2 bases, with 16 bases between the two germline ends. CDR1 and CDR2 from the germline V gene are SGHNT and YYREEE (reference sequence). In DNA form, the CDR3 reads TGTGCCAGCAGCCCGGCCAGGGTGAGGACCTACGAGCAGTACTTC. Translated, it gives CASSPARVRTYEQYF. Filled out from reference TRBV5-4 and TRBJ2-7, the complete variable domain reads ETGVTQSPTHLIKTRGQQVTLRCSSQSGHNTVSWYQQALGQGPQFIFQYYREEENGRGNFPPRFSGLQFPNYSSELNVNALELDDSALYLCASSPARVRTYEQYFGPGTRLTVT.

Notes on this clone: The sample contains more than one DNA sequence encoding this CDR3. The rearrangement joins TRBV7-6 to TRBJ1-6; D is perhaps TRBD1 (5 bases). The CDR3 extends over 14 amino acids. V lost 2 bases and J lost 10, with 12 bases in between. Looked up from germline, CDR1 is SGHVS and CDR2 is FNYEAQ. Here the CDR3 reads CASSLSGLDSPLHF. The CDR3, as DNA: TGTGCCAGCAGCTTATCAGGGTTGGACTCACCCCTCCACTTT.

This clone was counted only a few times. This chain connects TRBV7-2 to TRBJ2-3; 9 bases are a match to TRBD1. The germline V gene encodes CDR1 SGHTA and CDR2 FQGNSA. The V segment lost 1 base and the J segment 2 bases; nucleotides outside the gene matches: 4. The CDR3 covers 16 residues. The CDR3 sequence: CASSLGGQGFTDTQYF. CDR3 in DNA: TGTGCCAGCAGCTTAGGGGGACAGGGCTTCACAGATACGCAGTATTTT.

The rearrangement uses TRBV11-1 and TRBJ2-7, with no clear D. Per germline, CDR1 SGHAT and CDR2 FQDESV (reference sequence). This CDR3 region has 14 residues. V lost 5 bases and J 0 bases, leaving 11 bases between the germline ends. Written as DNA, the CDR3 is TGTGCCAGCAGCCACAGTAAAAGCTCCTACGAGCAGTACTTC. Its translation is CASSHSKSSYEQYF.

The chain employs TRBV6-1 and TRBJ1-3; 8 bases agree with TRBD1. The V and J ends lost 0 bases and 4 bases, in that order; junction bases with no gene match: 8. In germline, CDR1 is MNHNS, CDR2 SASEGT. CDR3 length: 17 residues. For the CDR3, the DNA is TGTGCCAGCAGTGAAGCGCTTGGCAGGGGGCTCGGAAACACCATATATTTT. It translates to CASSEALGRGLGNTIYF.

The gene calls are TRBV5-6 and TRBJ2-7, with D perhaps matching TRBD1 (6 bases). The CDR3 contains 12 residues. Trimming left V 4 bases short and J 8 bases short, with 13 bases between. The germline V gene encodes CDR1 SGHDT and CDR2 YYEEEE. The CDR3 nucleotides read TGTGCCAGCAGCCCTAAAACAGGGAAGCAGTACTTC. Amino acid sequence: CASSPKTGKQYF.

Comments on this clone: A junction boundary mismatches the germline segment, possibly from a read error. V gene TRBV19 combines with J gene TRBJ2-6; 10 nucleotides align to TRBD1. The CDR3 has 17 amino acids. The germline gives CDR1 LNHDA, CDR2 SQIVND (reference sequence). CDR3 loop: CASSRGDRGSGANVLPF. CDR3 sequence (DNA): TGTGCCAGTAGTAGGGGGGACAGGGGCTCGGGGGCCAACGTCCTGCCTTTC.

This clone was found a few times. This chain connects TRBV19 to TRBJ1-3; weak D call: TRBD1 (5 bases). The CDR3 totals 15 residues. Trimming cost V 5 bases and J 2 bases, with 13 bases left between them. Germline CDR1 and CDR2: LNHDA and SQIVND (reference sequence). The CDR3 is CASSPTWGAGNTIYF. CDR3 nucleotides: TGTGCCAGTAGTCCGACGTGGGGGGCTGGAAACACCATATATTTT.

V usage is TRBV6-5 and J usage is TRBJ2-1; weak D call: TRBD2 (6 bases). From germline, CDR1 is MNHEY and CDR2 SVGAGI. V was pared by 6 bases and J by 4 bases, with 13 bases between. The length of the CDR3 is 14 residues. CDR3 DNA sequence: TGTGCCAGCAGCCCATCCGGGGGTTACAATGAGCAGTTCTTC. Its protein is CASSPSGGYNEQFF.

The chain has TRBV28 and TRBJ1-5; D may be TRBD1 (5 bases). CDR3 length: 13 residues. Trimming shortened V by 3 bases and J by 10 bases, and 13 bases separated the two germline ends. CDR1 and CDR2 from the germline V gene are MDHEN and SYDVKM. CDR3: CASSFAATVPQHF. CDR3 bases: TGTGCCAGCAGTTTCGCTGCGACAGTCCCCCAGCATTTT. The variable domain in full, completed from reference TRBV28 and TRBJ1-5, reads DVKVTQSSRYLVKRTGEKVFLECVQDMDHENMFWYRQDPGLGLRLIYFSYDVKMKEKGDIPEGYSVSREKKERFSLILESASTNQTSMYLCASSFAATVPQHFGDGTRLSIL.

This rearrangement joins TRBV19 to TRBJ1-5; no firm D call. The CDR3 spans 14 residues. Germline values: CDR1 LNHDA, CDR2 SQIVND (reference sequence). The V end was cut by 7 bases, the J end by 3 bases, with 13 bases between. CDR3 bases: TGTGCCAGTAAAGAGGGATCTTACAATCAGCCCCAGCATTTT. It translates to CASKEGSYNQPQHF.

This chain joins TRBV29-1 and TRBJ2-7; possibly TRBD2 for D (5 bases). Per the germline V gene, CDR1 is SQVTM and CDR2 is ANQGSEA. Deletions cut 1 base from V and 4 bases from J, with 5 bases between. The CDR3 runs 11 residues. CDR3 region: CSVEGGYEQYF. DNA of the CDR3: TGCAGCGTTGAAGGCGGGTACGAGCAGTACTTC.

The V gene is TRBV5-1, the J gene TRBJ2-3; 11 positions agree with TRBD2. The CDR3 spans 16 residues. Germline trimming cut 4 bases from V and 2 bases from J; bases unmatched to any gene: 6. Germline V gene lookup returns CDR1 SGHRS and CDR2 YFSETQ. In DNA, the CDR3 is TGCGCCAGCAGCCCTCGGACTAGCGGGTCCACAGATACGCAGTATTTT. This codes for CASSPRTSGSTDTQYF. The complete variable domain, with remaining parts taken from reference TRBV5-1 and TRBJ2-3, reads KAGVTQTPRYLIKTRGQQVTLSCSPISGHRSVSWYQQTPGQGLQFLFEYFSETQRNKGNFPGRFSGRQFSNSRSEMNVSTLELGDSALYLCASSPRTSGSTDTQYFGPGTRLTVL.